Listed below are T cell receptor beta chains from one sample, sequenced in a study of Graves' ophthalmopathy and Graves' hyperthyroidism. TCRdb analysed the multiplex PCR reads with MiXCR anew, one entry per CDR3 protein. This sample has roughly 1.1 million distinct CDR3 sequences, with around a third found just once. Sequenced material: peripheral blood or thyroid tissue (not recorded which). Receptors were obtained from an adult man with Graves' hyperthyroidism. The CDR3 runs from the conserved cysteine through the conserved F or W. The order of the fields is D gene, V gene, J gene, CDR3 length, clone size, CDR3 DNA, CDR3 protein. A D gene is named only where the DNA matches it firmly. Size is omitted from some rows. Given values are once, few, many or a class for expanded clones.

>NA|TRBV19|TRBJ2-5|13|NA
TGTGCCTGGAGTGGAGGGGACCAAGAGACCCAGTACTTC
CAWSGGDQETQYF
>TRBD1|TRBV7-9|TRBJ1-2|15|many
TGTGCCAGCAGCTGGAACCCAGGGGGCGAATATGGCTACACCTTC
CASSWNPGGEYGYTF
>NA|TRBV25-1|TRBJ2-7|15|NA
TGTGCCAGCAGTGAATGGTTGGGTGAGACCTACGAGCAGTACTTC
CASSEWLGETYEQYF
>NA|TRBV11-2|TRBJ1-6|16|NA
TGTGCCAGCAACTTAACACCCAGGGGAGATAATTCGCCCCTCCACTTT
CASNLTPRGDNSPLHF
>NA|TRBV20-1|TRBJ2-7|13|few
TGCAGTGCTCAAGGGGGGTTCTCCTACGAGCAGTACTTC
CSAQGGFSYEQYF
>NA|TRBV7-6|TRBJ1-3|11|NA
TGTGCCAGCAGCTTATCGTCCCCTAATTATTTT
CASSLSSPNYF
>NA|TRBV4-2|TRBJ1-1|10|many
TGTGCCAGCAGTGGCAGAAAAGCTTTCTTT
CASSGRKAFF
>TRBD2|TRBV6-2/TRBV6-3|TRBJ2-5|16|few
TGTGCCAGCAGTTACTCCCCAGCGGGGGGACAAGAGACCCAGTACTTC
CASSYSPAGGQETQYF
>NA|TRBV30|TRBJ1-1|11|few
TGTGCCTGGAGCCAACGGACTGAAGCTTTCTTT
CAWSQRTEAFF
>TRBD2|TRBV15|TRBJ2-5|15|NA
TGTGCCACCAGCAGAGAACTAGCGGGAGTGGAGACCCAGTACTTC
CATSRELAGVETQYF
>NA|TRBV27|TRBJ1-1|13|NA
TGTGCCAGCAGTTTCTTTGGGAAGGCTGAAGCTTTCTTT
CASSFFGKAEAFF
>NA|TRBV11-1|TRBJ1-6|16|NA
TGTGCCAGCAGCTTAGAGGGAAACTCCTATAATTCGGGCCTCCACTTT
CASSLEGNSYNSGLHF
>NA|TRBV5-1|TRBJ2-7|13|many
TGCGCCAGCAGCGAAACAGGGTCCTACGAGCAGTACTTC
CASSETGSYEQYF
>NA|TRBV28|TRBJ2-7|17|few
TGTGCCAGCAGTCCATGGACAGTCATACACCTCTCCTACGAGCAGTACTTC
CASSPWTVIHLSYEQYF
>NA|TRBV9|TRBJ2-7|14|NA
TGTGCCAGCAGCGTAGATGGTAGCACAGATACGCAGTACTTC
CASSVDGSTDTQYF
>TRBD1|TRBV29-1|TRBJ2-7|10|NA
TGCAGCTTGCAGACAGGGGAGCAGTACTTC
CSLQTGEQYF
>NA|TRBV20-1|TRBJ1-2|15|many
TGCAGTGCGGAAACCGGGACGCACGGACTCTATGGCTACACCTTC
CSAETGTHGLYGYTF
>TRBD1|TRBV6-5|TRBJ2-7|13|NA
TGTGCCGCAGGTGACAGGGGCTCCTACGAGCAGTACTTC
CAAGDRGSYEQYF
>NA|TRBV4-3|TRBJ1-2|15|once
TGCGCCAGCAGCCCCGAAATTTCGGGGTACTATGGCTACACCTTC
CASSPEISGYYGYTF
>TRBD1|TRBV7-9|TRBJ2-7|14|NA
TGTGCCAGCAGCAGACAGGGGGTCGGATACGAGCAGTACTTC
CASSRQGVGYEQYF
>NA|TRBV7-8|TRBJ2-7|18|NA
TGTGCCAGCAGCTTACTCGCGGCAGGGGGGCGGGGGATATACGAGCAGTACTTC
CASSLLAAGGRGIYEQYF
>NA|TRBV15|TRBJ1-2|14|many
TGTGCCACCAGCAGAGCGCGGTTAAACTATGGCTACACCTTC
CATSRARLNYGYTF
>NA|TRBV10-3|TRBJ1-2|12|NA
TGTGCCATCAGAGAGGGGGACTATGGCTACACCTTC
CAIREGDYGYTF
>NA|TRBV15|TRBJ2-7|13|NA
TGTGCCACCAATCGAGCAAACACCTACGAGCAGTACTTC
CATNRANTYEQYF
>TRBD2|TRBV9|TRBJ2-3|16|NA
TGTGCCAGCAGCCCCGGGACTAGCGGGAACACAGATACGCAGTATTTT
CASSPGTSGNTDTQYF
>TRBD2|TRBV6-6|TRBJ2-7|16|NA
TGTGCCAGCAGTACTAGACTAGCGGGAGGTTTCTACGAGCAGTACTTC
CASSTRLAGGFYEQYF
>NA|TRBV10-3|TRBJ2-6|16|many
TGTGCCATCAGTGACGTGGTGGGGGCGGGGGCCAACGTCCTGACTTTC
CAISDVVGAGANVLTF
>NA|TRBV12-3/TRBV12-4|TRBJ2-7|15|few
TGTGCCAGCAGTTCTTGGACGGATGCCATCTACGAGCAGTACTTC
CASSSWTDAIYEQYF
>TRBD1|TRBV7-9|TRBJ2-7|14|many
TGTGCCAGCAGCTCGGGACAGGGGGGCTACGAGCAGTACTTC
CASSSGQGGYEQYF
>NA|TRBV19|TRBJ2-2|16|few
TGTGCCAGTAGTCCCGGGTCTGTGGTTATTACCGGGGAGCTGTTTTTT
CASSPGSVVITGELFF
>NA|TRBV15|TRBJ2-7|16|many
TGTGCCACCAGCAGCCGACCTCAGACAGAAACCTACGAGCAGTACTTC
CATSSRPQTETYEQYF
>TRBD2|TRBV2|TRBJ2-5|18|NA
TGTGCCAGCAGCTACGGACTAGCGGGAGGGGAAGGCCGAGAGACCCAGTACTTC
CASSYGLAGGEGRETQYF
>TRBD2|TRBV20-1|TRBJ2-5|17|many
TGCAGTGCAGCAAGACTAGCGGGGTCGATGTCTAGCGAGACCCAGTACTTC
CSAARLAGSMSSETQYF
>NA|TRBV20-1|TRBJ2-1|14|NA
TGCAGTGCTGGGACTTACCGTTCCTACAATGAGCAGTTCTTC
CSAGTYRSYNEQFF
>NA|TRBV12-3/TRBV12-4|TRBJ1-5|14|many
TGTGCCAGCAGTTTGGGGACACAGAATCAGCCCCAGCATTTT
CASSLGTQNQPQHF
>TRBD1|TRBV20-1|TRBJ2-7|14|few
TGCAGTGCTCCCAGGGGGCGAGCGGTGGGGGAGCAGTACTTC
CSAPRGRAVGEQYF
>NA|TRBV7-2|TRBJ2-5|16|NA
TGTGCCAGCAGCTTTCTTGGGTTGACCTACCAAGAGACCCAGTACTTC
CASSFLGLTYQETQYF
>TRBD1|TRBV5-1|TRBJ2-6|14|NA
TGCGCCAGCAGCTTATACACAGGGGGCAACGTCCTGACTTTC
CASSLYTGGNVLTF
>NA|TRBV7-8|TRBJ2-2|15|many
TGTGCCAGCAGCTTAGGGGCGGGGGCGACCGGGGAGCTGTTTTTT
CASSLGAGATGELFF
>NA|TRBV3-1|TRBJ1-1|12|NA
TGTGCCAGCAGTCACGGGTTAGCCCAAGCTTTCTTT
CASSHGLAQAFF
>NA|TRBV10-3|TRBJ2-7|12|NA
TGTGCCATCATAGGGACGACCTACGAGCAGTACTTC
CAIIGTTYEQYF
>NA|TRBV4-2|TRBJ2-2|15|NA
TGTGCCAGCAGACGAGGGCCGGGAGAGACCGGGGAGCTGTTTTTT
CASRRGPGETGELFF
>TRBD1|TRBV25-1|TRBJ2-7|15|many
TGTGCCAGCAGTAGAGGACAGGGCCCCTCCTACGAGCAGTACTTC
CASSRGQGPSYEQYF
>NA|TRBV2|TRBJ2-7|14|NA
TGTGCCAGCACCCTTGGACTACCGGGGAGAGAGCAGTACTTC
CASTLGLPGREQYF
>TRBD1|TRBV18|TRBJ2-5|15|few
TGTGCCAGCTCACTAACCGGGACAGGACAAGAGTCCCAGTACTTC
CASSLTGTGQESQYF
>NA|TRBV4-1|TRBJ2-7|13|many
TGCGCCAGCAGCCAGACAGAGGACTACGAGCAGTACTTC
CASSQTEDYEQYF
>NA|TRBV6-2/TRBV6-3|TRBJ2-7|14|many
TGTGCCAGCAGATACTACGGGACCTCCTACGAGCAGTACTTC
CASRYYGTSYEQYF
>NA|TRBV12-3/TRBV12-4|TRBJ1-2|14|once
TGTGCCAGCAGTTTATATGGGACACCCTATGGCTACACCTTC
CASSLYGTPYGYTF
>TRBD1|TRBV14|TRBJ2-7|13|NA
TGTGCCAGAAGTGGACAGGGTGCTTACGAGCAGTACTTC
CARSGQGAYEQYF
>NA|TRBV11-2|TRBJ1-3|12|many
TGTGCCAGCGGCGACTCTGGAAACACCATATATTTT
CASGDSGNTIYF